This record looks at one T cell receptor (beta chain) sequence and its context. These data are taken from a study of blood T cell dynamics during melanoma immunotherapy. Trimming stripped 3 bases from V and 0 bases from J, with 9 bases between. Germline V gives CDR1 LNHDA, CDR2 SQIVND (reference sequence). The CDR3 runs to 14 residues. As for time point: pre-treatment baseline. This table comes from immunoSEQ multiplex PCR, and its TCRdb copy is limited to in-frame clones, with some not included. In the table there are some 9,900 clones, 80% to 90% of which are singletons. The sequencing here drew on blood, taken from a patient treated with checkpoint blockade. The receptor's source is a human donor with melanoma. The chain uses TRBV19 and TRBJ2-7, with D perhaps given as TRBD1 or TRBD2 (5 bases each). Here the CDR3 reads CASSISGTSYEQYF. CDR3 DNA sequence: TGTGCCAGTAGTATTTCCGGGACCTCCTACGAGCAGTACTTC.